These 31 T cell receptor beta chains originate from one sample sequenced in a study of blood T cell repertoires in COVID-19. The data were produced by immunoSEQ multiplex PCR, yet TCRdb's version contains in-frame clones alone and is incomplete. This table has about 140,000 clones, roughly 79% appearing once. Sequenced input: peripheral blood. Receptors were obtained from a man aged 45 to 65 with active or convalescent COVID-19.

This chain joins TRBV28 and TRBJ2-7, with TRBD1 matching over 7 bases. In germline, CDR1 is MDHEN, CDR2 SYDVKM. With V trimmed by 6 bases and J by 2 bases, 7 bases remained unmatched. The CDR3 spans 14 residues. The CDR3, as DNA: TGTGCCAGCAGAACGGACAGGAGACCCTACGAGCAGTACTTC. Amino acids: CASRTDRRPYEQYF.

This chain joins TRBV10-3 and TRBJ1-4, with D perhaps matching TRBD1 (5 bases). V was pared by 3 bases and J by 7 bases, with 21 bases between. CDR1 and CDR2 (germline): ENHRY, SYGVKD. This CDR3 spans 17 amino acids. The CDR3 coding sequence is TGTGCCATCAGTGACGACTTAGGAGGGAGGAGGGGTGAAAAACTGTTTTTT. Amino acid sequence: CAISDDLGGRRGEKLFF.

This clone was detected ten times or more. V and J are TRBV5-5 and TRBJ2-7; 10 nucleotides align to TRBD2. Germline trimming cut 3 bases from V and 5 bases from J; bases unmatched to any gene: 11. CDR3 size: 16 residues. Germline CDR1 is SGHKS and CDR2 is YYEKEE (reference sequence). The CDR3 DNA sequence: TGTGCCAGCAGCTCCGCCCCCGGGACTAGCGCTAACGAGCAGTACTTC. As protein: CASSSAPGTSANEQYF.

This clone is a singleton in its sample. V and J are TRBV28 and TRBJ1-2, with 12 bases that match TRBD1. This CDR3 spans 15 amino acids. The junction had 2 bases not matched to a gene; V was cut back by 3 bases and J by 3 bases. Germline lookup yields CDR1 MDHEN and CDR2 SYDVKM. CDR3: CASSFGTGGDYGYTF. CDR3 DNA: TGTGCCAGCAGTTTTGGGACAGGGGGCGACTATGGCTACACCTTC.

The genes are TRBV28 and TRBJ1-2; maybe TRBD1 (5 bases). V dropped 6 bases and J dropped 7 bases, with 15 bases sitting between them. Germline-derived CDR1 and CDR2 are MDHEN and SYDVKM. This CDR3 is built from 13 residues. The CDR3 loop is CASRTGAPLGYTF. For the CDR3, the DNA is TGTGCCAGCAGAACAGGTGCCCCCCTTGGCTACACCTTC.

CDR3 region: CSVEDGAGLAGVAYNEQFF. CDR3 sequence (DNA): TGCAGCGTTGAAGATGGCGCCGGACTAGCGGGAGTAGCCTACAATGAGCAGTTCTTC. The rearrangement links TRBV29-1 to TRBJ2-1; TRBD2 aligns across 13 bases. From germline, CDR1 is SQVTM and CDR2 ANQGSEA. J was trimmed by 2 bases and V by 0 bases; bases with no gene match: 10. The CDR3 has 19 amino acids.

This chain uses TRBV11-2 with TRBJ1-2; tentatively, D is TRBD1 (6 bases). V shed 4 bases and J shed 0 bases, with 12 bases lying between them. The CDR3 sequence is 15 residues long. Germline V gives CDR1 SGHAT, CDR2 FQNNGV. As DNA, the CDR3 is TGTGCCAGCAGCTCACAGGGATTAGCTAACTATGGCTACACCTTC. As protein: CASSSQGLANYGYTF.

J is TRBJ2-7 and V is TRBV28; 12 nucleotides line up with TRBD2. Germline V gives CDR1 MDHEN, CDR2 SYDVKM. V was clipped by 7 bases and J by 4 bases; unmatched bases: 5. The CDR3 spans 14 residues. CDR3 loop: CASTRTSGVYEQYF. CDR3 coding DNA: TGTGCCAGCACCCGGACTAGCGGGGTATACGAGCAGTACTTC.

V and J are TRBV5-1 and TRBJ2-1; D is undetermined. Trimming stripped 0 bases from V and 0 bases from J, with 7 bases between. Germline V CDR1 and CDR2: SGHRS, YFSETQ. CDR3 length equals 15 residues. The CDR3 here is CASSLGLNSYNEQFF. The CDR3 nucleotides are TGCGCCAGCAGCTTGGGGCTTAACTCCTACAATGAGCAGTTCTTC.

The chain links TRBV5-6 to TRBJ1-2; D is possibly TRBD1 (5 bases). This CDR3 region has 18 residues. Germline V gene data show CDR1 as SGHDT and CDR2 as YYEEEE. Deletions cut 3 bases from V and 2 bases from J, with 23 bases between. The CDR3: CASSSAGFRGAGNYGYTF. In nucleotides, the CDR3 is TGTGCCAGCAGCTCAGCGGGATTTAGAGGGGCAGGGAACTATGGCTACACCTTC.

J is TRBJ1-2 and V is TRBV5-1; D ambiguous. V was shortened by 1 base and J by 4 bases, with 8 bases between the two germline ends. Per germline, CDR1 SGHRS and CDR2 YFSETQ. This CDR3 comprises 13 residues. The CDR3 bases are TGCGCCAGCAGCTTGCACAGCCTCTATGGCTACACCTTC. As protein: CASSLHSLYGYTF.

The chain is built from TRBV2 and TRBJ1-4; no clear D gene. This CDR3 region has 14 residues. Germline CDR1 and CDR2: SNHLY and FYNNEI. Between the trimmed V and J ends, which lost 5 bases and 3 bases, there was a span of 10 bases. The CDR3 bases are TGTGCCAGCAGTAAAGGCGGATCTAATGAAAAACTGTTTTTT. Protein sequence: CASSKGGSNEKLFF.

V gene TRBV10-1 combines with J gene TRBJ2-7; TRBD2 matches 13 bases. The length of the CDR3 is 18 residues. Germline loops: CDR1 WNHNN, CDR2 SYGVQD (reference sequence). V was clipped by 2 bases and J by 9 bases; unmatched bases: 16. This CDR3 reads CASSERLGTSGKHSTQYF. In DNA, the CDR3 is TGCGCCAGCAGTGAGAGGCTCGGGACTAGCGGGAAGCACTCGACGCAGTACTTC.

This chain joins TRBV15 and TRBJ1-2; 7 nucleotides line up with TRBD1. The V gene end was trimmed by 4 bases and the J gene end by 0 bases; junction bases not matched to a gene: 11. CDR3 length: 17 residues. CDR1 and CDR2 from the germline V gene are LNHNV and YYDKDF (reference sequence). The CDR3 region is CATSISIGGLTNYGYTF. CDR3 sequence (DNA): TGTGCCACCAGCATCTCGATAGGGGGCCTAACTAACTATGGCTACACCTTC.

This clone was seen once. In DNA form, the CDR3 reads TGTGCCAGCAGTGATGGGAGCGGGAGGGGCACCGGGGAGCTGTTTTTT. Its translation is CASSDGSGRGTGELFF. V usage is TRBV6-1 and J usage is TRBJ2-2; TRBD2 aligns across 10 bases. CDR1 and CDR2 from the germline V gene are MNHNS and SASEGT. The V gene end was trimmed by 3 bases and the J gene end by 4 bases; junction bases not matched to a gene: 5. This CDR3 comprises 16 residues.

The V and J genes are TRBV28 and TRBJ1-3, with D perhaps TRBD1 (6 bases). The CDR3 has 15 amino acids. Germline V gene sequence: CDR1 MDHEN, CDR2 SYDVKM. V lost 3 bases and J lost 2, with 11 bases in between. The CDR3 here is CASSLVQGTGNTIYF. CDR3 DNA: TGTGCCAGCAGTTTGGTACAGGGAACTGGAAACACCATATATTTT.

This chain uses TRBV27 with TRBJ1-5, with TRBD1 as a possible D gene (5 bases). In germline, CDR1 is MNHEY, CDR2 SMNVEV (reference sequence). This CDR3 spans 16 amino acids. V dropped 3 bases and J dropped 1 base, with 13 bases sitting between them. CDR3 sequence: CASSLKGAWSNQPQHF. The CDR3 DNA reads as TGTGCCAGCAGTTTGAAAGGGGCGTGGAGCAATCAGCCCCAGCATTTT.

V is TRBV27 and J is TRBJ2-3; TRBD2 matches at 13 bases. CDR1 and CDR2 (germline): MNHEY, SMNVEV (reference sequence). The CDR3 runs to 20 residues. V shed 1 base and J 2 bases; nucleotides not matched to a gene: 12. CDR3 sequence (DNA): TGTGCCAGCAGTTTATTACTCGTGACTAGCGGGAGGACCTTCACAGATACGCAGTATTTT. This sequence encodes CASSLLLVTSGRTFTDTQYF.

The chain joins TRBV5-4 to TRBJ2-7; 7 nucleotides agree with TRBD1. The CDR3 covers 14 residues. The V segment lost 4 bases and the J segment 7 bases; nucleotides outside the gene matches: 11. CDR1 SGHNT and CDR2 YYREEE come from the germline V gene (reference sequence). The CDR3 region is CASSPGQVSGEQYF. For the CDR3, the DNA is TGTGCCAGCAGCCCTGGACAGGTATCGGGGGAGCAGTACTTC.

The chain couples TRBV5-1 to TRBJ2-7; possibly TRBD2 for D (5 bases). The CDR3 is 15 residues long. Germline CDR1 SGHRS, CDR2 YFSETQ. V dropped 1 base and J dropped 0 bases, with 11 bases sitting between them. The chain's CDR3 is CASSLSGRGSYEQYF. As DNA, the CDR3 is TGCGCCAGCAGCTTGTCTGGGAGAGGCTCCTACGAGCAGTACTTC.

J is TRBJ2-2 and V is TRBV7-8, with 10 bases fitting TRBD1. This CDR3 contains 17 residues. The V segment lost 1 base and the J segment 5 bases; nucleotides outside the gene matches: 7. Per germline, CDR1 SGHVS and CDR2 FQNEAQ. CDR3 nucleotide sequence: TGTGCCAGCAGCTTAGGATCGGGACAGGGGAATACCGGGGAGCTGTTTTTT. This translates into CASSLGSGQGNTGELFF.

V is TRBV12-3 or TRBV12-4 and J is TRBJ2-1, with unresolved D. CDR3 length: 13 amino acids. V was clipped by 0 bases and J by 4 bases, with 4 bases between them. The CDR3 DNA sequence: TGTGCCAGCAGTTTAGCGTCTTACAATGAGCAGTTCTTC. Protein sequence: CASSLASYNEQFF.

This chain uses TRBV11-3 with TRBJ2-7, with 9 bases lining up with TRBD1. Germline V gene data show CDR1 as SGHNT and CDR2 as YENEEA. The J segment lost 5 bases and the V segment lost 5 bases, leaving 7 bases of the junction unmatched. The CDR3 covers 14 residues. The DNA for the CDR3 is TGTGCCAGCAGCCCTGGGACAGGGAGAGACGAGCAGTACTTC. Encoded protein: CASSPGTGRDEQYF.

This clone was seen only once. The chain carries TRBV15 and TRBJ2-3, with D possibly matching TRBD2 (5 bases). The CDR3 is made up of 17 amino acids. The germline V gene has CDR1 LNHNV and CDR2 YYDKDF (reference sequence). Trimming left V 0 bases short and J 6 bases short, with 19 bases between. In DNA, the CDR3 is TGTGCCACCAGCAGAGAGTATAGTGGGAGTGGGTTGGATACGCAGTATTTT. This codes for CATSREYSGSGLDTQYF.

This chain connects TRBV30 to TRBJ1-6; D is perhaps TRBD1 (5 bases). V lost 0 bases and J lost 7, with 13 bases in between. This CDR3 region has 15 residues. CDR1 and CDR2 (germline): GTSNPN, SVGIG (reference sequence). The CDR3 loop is CAWSVSRQPNSPLHF. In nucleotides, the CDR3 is TGTGCCTGGAGTGTTTCCCGACAGCCGAATTCACCCCTCCACTTT.

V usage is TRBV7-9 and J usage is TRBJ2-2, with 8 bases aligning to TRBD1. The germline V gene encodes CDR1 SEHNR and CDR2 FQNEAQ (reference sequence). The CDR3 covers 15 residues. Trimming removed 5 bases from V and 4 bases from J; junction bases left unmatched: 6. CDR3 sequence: CASSIPGQVTGELFF. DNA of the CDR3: TGTGCCAGCAGCATCCCGGGACAGGTCACCGGGGAGCTGTTTTTT.

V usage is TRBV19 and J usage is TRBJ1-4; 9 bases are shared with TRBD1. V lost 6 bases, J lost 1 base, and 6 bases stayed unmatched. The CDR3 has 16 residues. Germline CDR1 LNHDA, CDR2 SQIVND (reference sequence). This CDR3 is CASRGQGRGTNEKLFF. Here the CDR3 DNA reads TGTGCCAGTAGGGGACAGGGTAGGGGAACTAATGAAAAACTGTTTTTT. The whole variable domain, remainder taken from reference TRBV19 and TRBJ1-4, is DGGITQSPKYLFRKEGQNVTLSCEQNLNHDAMYWYRQDPGQGLRLIYYSQIVNDFQKGDIAEGYSVSREKKESFPLTVTSAQKNPTAFYLCASRGQGRGTNEKLFFGSGTQLSVL.

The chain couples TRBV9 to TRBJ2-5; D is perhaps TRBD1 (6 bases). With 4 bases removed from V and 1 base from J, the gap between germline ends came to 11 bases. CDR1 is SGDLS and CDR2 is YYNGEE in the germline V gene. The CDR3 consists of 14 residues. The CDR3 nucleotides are TGTGCCAGCAGCCAGGGACATGCCCAAGAGACCCAGTACTTC. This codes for CASSQGHAQETQYF.

The CDR3 region has the DNA TGTGCCAGCAGTTACTCTAGGGAGTACTATGGCTACACCTTC. Encoded protein: CASSYSREYYGYTF. The rearrangement uses TRBV6-5 and TRBJ1-2; no clear D gene. The CDR3 is 14 residues long. Between the trimmed V and J ends, which lost 0 bases and 3 bases, there was a span of 8 bases. Germline loops: CDR1 MNHEY, CDR2 SVGAGI.

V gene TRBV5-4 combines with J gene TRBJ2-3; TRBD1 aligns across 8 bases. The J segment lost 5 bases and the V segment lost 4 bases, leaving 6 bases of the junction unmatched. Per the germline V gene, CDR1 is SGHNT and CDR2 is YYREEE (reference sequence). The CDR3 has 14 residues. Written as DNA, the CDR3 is TGTGCCAGCAGCCCGGGACAGGAGGGAGATACGCAGTATTTT. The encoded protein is CASSPGQEGDTQYF.

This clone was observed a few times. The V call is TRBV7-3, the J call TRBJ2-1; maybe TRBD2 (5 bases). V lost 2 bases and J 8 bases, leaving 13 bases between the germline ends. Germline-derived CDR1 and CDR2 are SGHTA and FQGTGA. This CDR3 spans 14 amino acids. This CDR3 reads CASSLQRPPDEQFF. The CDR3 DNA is TGTGCCAGCAGCTTACAGCGGCCCCCCGATGAGCAGTTCTTC. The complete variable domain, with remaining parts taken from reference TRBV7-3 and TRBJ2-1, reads GAGVSQTPSNKVTEKGKYVELRCDPISGHTALYWYRQSLGQGPEFLIYFQGTGAADDSGLPNDRFFAVRPEGSVSTLKIQRTERGDSAVYLCASSLQRPPDEQFFGPGTRLTVL.